This T cell receptor beta chain was recorded in a study of tumor-infiltrating lymphocytes in primary liver carcinoma. Study findings and constraints: Whereas tumor region pairs overlapped more, tumor-adjacent and tumor-blood pairs overlapped less.

The CDR3 is 15 amino acids. Germline V gives CDR1 ENHRY, CDR2 SYGVKD. The template, about 540 ng total RNA, yielded TCR beta cDNA made with a constant-region primer. ARM-PCR, slightly modified, supplied the TCR beta libraries through three nested multiplex PCR rounds. Use of TRBV1-TRBV30 forward primers with a C-beta reverse primer characterized the first two PCR rounds, which lasted roughly 11 cycles each. TCRdb called the multiplex PCR reads again in MiXCR, with one record for every CDR3 protein. The sample lists 300,000 to 400,000 distinct CDR3 sequences, about 61% occurring once. Alongside blood RNA obtained from unsorted whole blood, germline DNA was also extracted. The patients lived with chronic HBV infection and had not yet received any treatment. Turning to this clonotype: Antigen: not known. One junction end does not reproduce the germline sequence, and a read error may be involved.

This TCR was sampled from a man in his forties or fifties with primary liver carcinoma and hepatitis B virus infection. The chain employs TRBV10-3 and TRBJ2-1; the D is unclear. The sample comprised peripheral blood. The CDR3 DNA reads TGTGCCATCAGTGGAAGGGAACCTTCCTACAATGAGCAGTTCTTT. It codes for CAISGREPSYNEQFF.